This T cell receptor beta chain is drawn from a study of blood T cell repertoires in COVID-19. Repertoires were generated with immunoSEQ multiplex PCR, while TCRdb's copy carries only in-frame clones and drops some. The repertoire includes about 110,000 clones, 75% to 90% of them detected once, and approximately 1.1% sits in the top ten. The receptor's source is a human donor in a cohort sampled during active COVID-19. The source material was peripheral blood.

CDR3 amino acids: CASSQEGTGLSTDTQYF. Written as DNA, the CDR3 is TGTGCCAGCAGCCAAGAGGGGACAGGGCTTAGCACAGATACGCAGTATTTT. The J gene is TRBJ2-3, the V gene TRBV3-1 (or the pseudogene TRBV3-2), with TRBD1 matching 9 bases. V shed 0 bases and J 0 bases; nucleotides not matched to a gene: 4. Per the germline V gene, CDR1 is LGHDT and CDR2 is YNNKEL (reference sequence). The CDR3 is 17 residues long.